This record looks at one T cell receptor (beta chain) sequence and its context. The target antigen is unknown. The sample carries other DNA sequences with the same CDR3. Naive CD8 cells, CD45RO-negative and positively selected for CCR7, excluded terminally differentiated effector memory CD45RA+ cells. The sample comes from a study of shared clonotypes between healthy human individuals. Looked up from germline, CDR1 is SEHNR and CDR2 is FQNEAQ (reference sequence). The length of the CDR3 is 12 residues. The V end was cut by 2 bases, the J end by 6 bases, with 8 bases between. The study, taken as a whole, reports: For sorted subsets, rarefaction showed incomplete sequencing despite large depth.

Produced via immunoSEQ multiplex PCR; TCRdb's table is partial and in-frame only. The data contain about 800,000 clones, 95% to 97% of them seen just once; the ten biggest clones take up around 0.25%. The specimen sequenced was naive CD8+ T cells sorted from blood. The receptor was isolated from a man between 25 and 39 years old in good health. The V call is TRBV7-9, the J call TRBJ2-7, with D perhaps TRBD2 (5 bases). The CDR3 protein is CASSLTGSEQYF. DNA for the CDR3: TGTGCCAGCAGCTTAACGGGGAGCGAGCAGTACTTC. The complete variable domain, with remaining parts taken from reference TRBV7-9 and TRBJ2-7, reads DTGVSQNPRHKITKRGQNVTFRCDPISEHNRLYWYRQTLGQGPEFLTYFQNEAQLEKSRLLSDRFSAERPKGSFSTLEIQRTEQGDSAMYLCASSLTGSEQYFGPGTRLTVT.